This T cell receptor (beta chain) derives from a study of blood T cells in healthy people across ages (dated by TCRdb to between 2014 and 2017). General notes on the study: Template switching captured roughly one uniquely barcoded TCR beta cDNA molecule per two T cells in model experiments. The study analyzed two additional independent replicas of 1 million unique cDNA reads from the same blood draw for two donors, one aged 18 to 30 and one aged 80 or older. The study measured age-related changes in TCR beta repertoire diversity using deep sequencing normalized with unique cDNA molecular identifiers. The donors were split into four age groups: young (average 16 years), middle-aged (roughly 40), aged (roughly 65) and long-lived (roughly 77). What the study reported, not specific to this receptor: There was a strong correlation between observed TCR beta diversity and the percentage of naive T cells measured by flow cytometry. Observed TCR beta diversity per million T cells fell roughly linearly with age, and a significant reduction was already apparent by age roughly 40. Estimates of total diversity based on one million sequenced T cells were considered lower bounds and underestimates. The long-lived group showed more naive CD4+ T cells, fewer expanded clones and increased TCR diversity than the aged group, suggesting age selection. The CMV infection status of donors was not known, potentially confounding age-related changes in expanded clonotypes. Because profiling used bulk unsorted PBMCs, naive and antigen-experienced compartments could not be compared conclusively.

The germline V gene encodes CDR1 SGDLS and CDR2 YYNGEE. Measured from the cysteine to the phenylalanine, the CDR3 is 14 residues long. The retained sequence is limited to the CDR3, 42 bases, with the frame set at the first base. From V the trimming removes 5 bases and from J it removes 7 bases, while the gene matches leave 3 bases of the junction unaccounted for. The library was generated by 5' RACE. The sequencer was an Illumina HiSeq 2500. A second PCR of about 7 to 12 cycles was run with a J-beta primer mix and a sample-barcoded 5' primer. A template-switch 5' adaptor carrying 12 random nucleotides introduced a unique molecular identifier onto each TCR beta cDNA molecule. At least 2.5 million CDR3-containing paired-end reads were obtained from each sample. First-strand cDNA was synthesized from all RNA with the Mint cDNA synthesis kit, primed by a TRBC-specific oligonucleotide. All cDNA was treated with uracil-DNA glycosylase and then went through a first 18-cycle PCR with the universal primers M1SS and BC2_uni_R. Under the source paper's analysis protocol: Normalization of each sample was performed by random selection of 1 million high-quality reads, each carrying a distinct molecular identifier. Reads sharing molecular identifiers were discarded rather than binned into consensus sequences. MiTCR, set to a Q25 quality threshold and the strictest error-elimination algorithm, was used for CDR3 identification, clonotype clustering and error correction. Lower-bound total TCR beta diversity was estimated with a nonparametric unseen species model using Euler transformation. The public reads were run again by TCRdb, first through fastp at Q25 and then through MiXCR, and only productive beta chains were kept. Identical CDR3 protein sequences are pooled into one entry, listed with their most common genes and DNA. Here the V and J calls rest on TCRdb's processing, not on the authors' analysis. Present in this sample are approximately 900,000 distinct CDR3 sequences, 25% to 35% of which were seen just once. The ten largest account for roughly 10% of the sample.

A few counts support this clonotype. Its cognate antigen has yet to be identified. Qualities for individual bases were not recorded, and no much larger clone is one base off. The donors were some 39 Caucasian individuals from Russia, aged 6 to 90 years, who were systemically healthy. Around 9.8 milliliters of peripheral blood were collected from each donor into EDTA-treated Vacutainer tubes. Ficoll-Paque density-gradient centrifugation was used to isolate PBMCs, with at least 6.5 million obtained per sample. Total RNA, at least 6 micrograms per sample, was extracted from PBMCs with Trizol reagent. The percentages of naive CD45RAhigh/CD27high T cells were determined by flow cytometry on a PBMC aliquot from every donor. The sample was also reused in another study, on T cells of mothers and their children. The second study also describes: Nine systemically healthy Caucasian individuals, comprising three mothers and their six children, were included as donors. cDNA synthesis used all of the extracted RNA, with 1.5 ug of RNA in each 15 ul reaction. In the second PCR, the M1S primer introduced both the sample barcodes and 2-4 random nucleotides. More than 8 million TCR beta CDR3 reads were obtained from each mother, and about 3 million reads were obtained from each child. In both related and unrelated pairs, thymic selection shapes the output of TCR recombination in a similar way, with inherited differences having only a minor effect. Related mother-child pairs always showed normalized repertoire overlap that was slightly higher than in unrelated mother-child pairs, though the difference was never significant. No persistent microchimeric T cell clones were detected, at a sensitivity of about 100 clones per million clonotypes. In the study, deep NGS was used to compare the TCR beta repertoires of mothers and children, and features distinguishing related mother-child pairs from unrelated individuals were sought. Mothers averaged about 40 +/- 4 years of age and children averaged roughly 10 +/- 4 years. After adapter ligation with NEBNext reagents, the libraries were sequenced on Illumina HiSeq 2000 with 100+100 nt paired-end reads. To prevent cross-contamination, the mother and child libraries were prepared one month apart and sequenced in separate runs. Each donor had between about 500,000 and 2,100,000 distinct TCR beta clonotypes identified. Naive TCR beta clonotypes were estimated from low-frequency clonotypes matched to each donor's FACS-determined naive share, without sorting.

This TCR was recovered from a middle-aged woman in good health. This sequence uses TRBV9 and TRBJ2-1, and 13 bases in between align with TRBD2. Sequencing was done on a sample of blood. The DNA sequence is given as TGTGCCAGCAGGGGGACTAGCGGGGAGAATGAGCAGTTCTTC. This encodes CASRGTSGENEQFF.